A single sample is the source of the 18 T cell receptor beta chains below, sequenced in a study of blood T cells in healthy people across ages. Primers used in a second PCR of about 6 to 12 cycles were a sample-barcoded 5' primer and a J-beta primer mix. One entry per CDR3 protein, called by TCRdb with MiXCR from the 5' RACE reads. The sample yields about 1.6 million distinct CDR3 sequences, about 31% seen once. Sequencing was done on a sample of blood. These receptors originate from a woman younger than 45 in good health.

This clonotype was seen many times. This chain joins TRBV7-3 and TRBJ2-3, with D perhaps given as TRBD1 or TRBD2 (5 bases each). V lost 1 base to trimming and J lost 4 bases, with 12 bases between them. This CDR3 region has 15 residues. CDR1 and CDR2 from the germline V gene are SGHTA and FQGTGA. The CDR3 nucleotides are TGTGCCAGCAGCTTAAATCGCAGGGACCCAGATACGCAGTATTTT. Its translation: CASSLNRRDPDTQYF.

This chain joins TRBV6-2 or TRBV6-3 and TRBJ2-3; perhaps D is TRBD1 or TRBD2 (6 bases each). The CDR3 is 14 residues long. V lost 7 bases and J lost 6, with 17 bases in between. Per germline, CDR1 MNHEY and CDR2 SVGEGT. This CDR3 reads CASMRGGLSDTQYF. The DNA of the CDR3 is TGTGCCAGCATGAGAGGGGGGCTATCGGATACGCAGTATTTT.

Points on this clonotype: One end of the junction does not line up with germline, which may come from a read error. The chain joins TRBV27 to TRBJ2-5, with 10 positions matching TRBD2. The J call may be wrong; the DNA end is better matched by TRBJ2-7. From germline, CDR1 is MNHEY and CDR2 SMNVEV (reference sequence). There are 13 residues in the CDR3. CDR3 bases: TGTACCAGCAGTTTAGCGGGAGGTGGCGAGCAGTACTTC. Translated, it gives CTSSLAGGGEQYF.

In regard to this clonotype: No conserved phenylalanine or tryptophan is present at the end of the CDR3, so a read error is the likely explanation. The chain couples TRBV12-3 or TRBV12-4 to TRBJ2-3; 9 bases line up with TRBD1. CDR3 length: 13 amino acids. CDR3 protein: CASSGTGTGTQYL. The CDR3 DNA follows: TGTGCCAGCAGTGGGACAGGGACAGGTACGCAGTATTTA.

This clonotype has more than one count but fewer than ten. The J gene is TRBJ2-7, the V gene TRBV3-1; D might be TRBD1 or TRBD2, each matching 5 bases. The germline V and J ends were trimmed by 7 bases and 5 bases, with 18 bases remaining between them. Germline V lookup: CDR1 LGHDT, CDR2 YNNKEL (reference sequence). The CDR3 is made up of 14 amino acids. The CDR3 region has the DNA TGTGCCAGCACCCCGGGGCTTAGTATCCACGAGCAGTACTTC. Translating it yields CASTPGLSIHEQYF.

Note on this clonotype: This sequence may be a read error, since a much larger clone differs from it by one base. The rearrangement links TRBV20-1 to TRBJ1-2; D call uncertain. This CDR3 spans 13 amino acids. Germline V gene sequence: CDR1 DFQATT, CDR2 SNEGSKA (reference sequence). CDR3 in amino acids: CIARDVRAYGYTF. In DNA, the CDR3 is TGCATTGCTAGAGATGTGAGGGCCTATGGCTACACCTTC.

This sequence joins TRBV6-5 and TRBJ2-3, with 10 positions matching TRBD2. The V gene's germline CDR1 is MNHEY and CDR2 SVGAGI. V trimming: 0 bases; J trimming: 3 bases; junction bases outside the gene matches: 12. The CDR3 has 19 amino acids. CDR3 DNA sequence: TGTGCCAGCAGTTACTCGTCCAGCGGGGGGGCCGCTAATACAGATACGCAGTATTTT. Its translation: CASSYSSSGGAANTDTQYF.

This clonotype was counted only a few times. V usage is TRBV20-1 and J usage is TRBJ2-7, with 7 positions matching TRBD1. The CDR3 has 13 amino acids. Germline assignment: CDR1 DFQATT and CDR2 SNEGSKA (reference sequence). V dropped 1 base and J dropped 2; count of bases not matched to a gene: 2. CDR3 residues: CSARGDSPYEQYF. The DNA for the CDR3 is TGCAGTGCTAGAGGGGACAGTCCCTACGAGCAGTACTTC.

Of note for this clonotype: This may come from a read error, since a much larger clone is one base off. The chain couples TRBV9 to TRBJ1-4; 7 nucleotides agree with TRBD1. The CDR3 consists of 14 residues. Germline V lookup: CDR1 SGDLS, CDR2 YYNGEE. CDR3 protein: CASSVGQTNKKLFF. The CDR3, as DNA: TGTGCCAGCAGCGTGGGACAGACTAATAAAAAACTGTTTTTT.

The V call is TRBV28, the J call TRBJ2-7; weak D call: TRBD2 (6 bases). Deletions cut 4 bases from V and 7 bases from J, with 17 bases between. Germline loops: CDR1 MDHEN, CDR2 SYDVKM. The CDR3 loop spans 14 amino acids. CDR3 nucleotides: TGTGCCAGCAGTTCACGGGGACTGACTGGGGAGCAGTACTTC. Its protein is CASSSRGLTGEQYF. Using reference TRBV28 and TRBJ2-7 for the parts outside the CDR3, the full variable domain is DVKVTQSSRYLVKRTGEKVFLECVQDMDHENMFWYRQDPGLGLRLIYFSYDVKMKEKGDIPEGYSVSREKKERFSLILESASTNQTSMYLCASSSRGLTGEQYFGPGTRLTVT.

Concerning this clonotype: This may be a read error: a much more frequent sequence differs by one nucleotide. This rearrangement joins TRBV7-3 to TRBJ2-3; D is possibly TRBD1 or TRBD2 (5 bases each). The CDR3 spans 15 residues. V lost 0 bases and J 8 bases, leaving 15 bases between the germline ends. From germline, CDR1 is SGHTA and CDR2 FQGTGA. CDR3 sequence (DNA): TGTGCCAGCAGCTTAACAGGGGTCGGGGCAGGTACGCAGTATTTT. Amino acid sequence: CASSLTGVGAGTQYF.

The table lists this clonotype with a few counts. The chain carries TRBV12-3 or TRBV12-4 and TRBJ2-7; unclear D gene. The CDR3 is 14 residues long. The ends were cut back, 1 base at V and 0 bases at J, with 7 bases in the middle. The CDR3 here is CASSLGSDSYEQYF. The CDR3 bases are TGTGCCAGCAGTTTAGGGTCAGACTCCTACGAGCAGTACTTC.

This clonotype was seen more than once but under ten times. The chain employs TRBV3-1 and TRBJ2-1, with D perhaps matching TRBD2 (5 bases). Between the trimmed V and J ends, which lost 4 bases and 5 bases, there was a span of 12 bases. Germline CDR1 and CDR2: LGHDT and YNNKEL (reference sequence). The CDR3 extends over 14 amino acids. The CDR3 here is CASSLLPGDNEQFF. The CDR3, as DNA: TGTGCCAGCAGCCTCCTTCCCGGGGACAATGAGCAGTTCTTC.

The DNA of the CDR3 is TGTGCCTGGAGGGAGGGGGCTTTTAACTATGGCTACACCTTC. Its translation is CAWREGAFNYGYTF. V gene TRBV30 combines with J gene TRBJ1-2; 7 positions agree with TRBD1. Germline assignment: CDR1 GTSNPN and CDR2 SVGIG (reference sequence). This CDR3 has 14 amino acids. J lost 1 base, V lost 3 bases, and 5 bases had no gene match.

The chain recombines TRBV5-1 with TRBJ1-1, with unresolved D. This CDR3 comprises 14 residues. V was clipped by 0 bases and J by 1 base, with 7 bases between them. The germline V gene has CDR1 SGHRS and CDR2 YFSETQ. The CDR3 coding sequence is TGCGCCAGCAGCTTGGATCAGGCGAACACTGAAGCTTTCTTT. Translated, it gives CASSLDQANTEAFF.

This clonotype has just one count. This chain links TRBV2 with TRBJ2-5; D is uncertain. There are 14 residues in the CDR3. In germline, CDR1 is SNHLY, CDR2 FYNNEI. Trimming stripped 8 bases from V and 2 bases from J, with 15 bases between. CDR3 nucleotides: TGTGCCAGCTTGGCGCTAGAACTTCAAGAGACCCAGTACTTC. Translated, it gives CASLALELQETQYF.

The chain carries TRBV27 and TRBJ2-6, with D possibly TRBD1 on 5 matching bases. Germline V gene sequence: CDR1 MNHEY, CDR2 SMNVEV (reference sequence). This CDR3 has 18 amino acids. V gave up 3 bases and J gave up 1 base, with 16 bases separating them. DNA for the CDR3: TGTGCCAGCAGTTTCGAAGGCAGGGAAACATCTGGGGCCAACGTCCTGACTTTC. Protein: CASSFEGRETSGANVLTF. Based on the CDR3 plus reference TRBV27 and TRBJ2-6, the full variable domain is EAQVTQNPRYLITVTGKKLTVTCSQNMNHEYMSWYRQDPGLGLRQIYYSMNVEVTDKGDVPEGYKVSRKEKRNFPLILESPSPNQTSLYFCASSFEGRETSGANVLTFGAGSRLTVL.

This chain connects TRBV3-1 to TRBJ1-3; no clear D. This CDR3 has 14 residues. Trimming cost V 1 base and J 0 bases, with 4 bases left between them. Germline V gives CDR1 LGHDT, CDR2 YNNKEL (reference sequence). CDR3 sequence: CASSQVNSGNTIYF. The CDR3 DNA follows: TGTGCCAGCAGCCAAGTTAACTCTGGAAACACCATATATTTT.